This TCR beta chain originates from a study of blood T cell repertoires in COVID-19. At the level of the study: Sites across the United States, Italy and Spain contributed samples from acute and convalescent COVID-19. From T cells, B-cell-depleted T cells, or PBMCs came the material, which was cDNA or gDNA.

Study processing details: It was from reference gene primer amplification that nucleated cell counts were estimated. Clones were sequenced by immunoSEQ multiplex PCR, and TCRdb holds only the in-frame ones, with some missing. V and J calls and clone size are given by that table; D and trimming were obtained from the DNA. The sample shows some 200,000 clones, about 86% of them seen only once. Specimen: peripheral blood. This clonotype was obtained from a young woman who had recovered from COVID-19.

CDR3 DNA: TGTGCCAGCAGCCCCTACGGGACTAGCGGGGGGGAGACCCAGTACTTC. Amino acid sequence: CASSPYGTSGGETQYF. The rearrangement joins TRBV7-2 to TRBJ2-5; 15 bases are shared with TRBD2. CDR1 is SGHTA and CDR2 is FQGNSA in the germline V gene. After removal of 5 bases from V and 5 bases from J, the junction contained 6 bases not matched to a gene. The CDR3 runs to 16 residues.